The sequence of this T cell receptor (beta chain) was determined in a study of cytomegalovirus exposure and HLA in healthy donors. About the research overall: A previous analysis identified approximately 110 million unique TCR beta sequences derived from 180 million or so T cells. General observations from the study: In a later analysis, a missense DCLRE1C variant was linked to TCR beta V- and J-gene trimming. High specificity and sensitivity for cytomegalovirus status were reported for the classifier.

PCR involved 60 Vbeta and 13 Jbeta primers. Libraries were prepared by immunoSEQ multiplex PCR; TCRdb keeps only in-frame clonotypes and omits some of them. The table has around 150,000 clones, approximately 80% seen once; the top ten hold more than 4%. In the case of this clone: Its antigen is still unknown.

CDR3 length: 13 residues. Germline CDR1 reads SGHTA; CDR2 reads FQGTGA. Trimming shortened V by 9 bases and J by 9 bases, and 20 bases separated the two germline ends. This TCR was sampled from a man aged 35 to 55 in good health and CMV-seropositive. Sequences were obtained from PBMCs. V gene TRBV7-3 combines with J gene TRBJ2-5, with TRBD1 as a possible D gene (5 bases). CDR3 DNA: TGTGCCAGTTCGCAGGGATCCAAGAGACCCCAGTACTTC. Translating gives CASSQGSKRPQYF. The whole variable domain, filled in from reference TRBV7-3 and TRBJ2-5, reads GAGVSQTPSNKVTEKGKYVELRCDPISGHTALYWYRQSLGQGPEFLIYFQGTGAADDSGLPNDRFFAVRPEGSVSTLKIQRTERGDSAVYLCASSQGSKRPQYFGPGTRLLVL.